These T cell receptor beta chains were read from a single sample in a study of CD8+ T cells in alopecia areata. Only in-frame clones appear in the TCRdb table, and some are missing; sequencing was by immunoSEQ multiplex PCR. The repertoire holds about 140,000 clones, with 51% as singletons. The specimen comprised CD4+ T cells sorted from blood, sampled at week 0. The receptors here all came from a human donor with alopecia areata. CDR3s include the opening cysteine and the closing phenylalanine or tryptophan. A D gene is named only where the DNA matches it firmly. Expanded clones are given a class, and other clones once, few, many or no size at all.

>TRBJ2-7|.|TRBV6-5|.
CASISGSYEQYF
TGTGCCAGCATATCGGGGAGCTACGAGCAGTACTTC
>TRBJ1-4|.|TRBV14|.
CASSHAPLNEKLFF
TGTGCCAGCAGTCACGCCCCGCTTAATGAAAAACTGTTTTTT
>TRBJ2-7|.|TRBV5-1|.
CANQKVCYEQYF
TGCGCCAACCAGAAGGTTTGTTACGAGCAGTACTTC
>TRBJ2-7|few|TRBV30|.
CAWSTGSYEQYF
TGTGCCTGGAGCACAGGGTCCTACGAGCAGTACTTC
>TRBJ2-7|.|TRBV2|.
CASSDGPKGQYF
TGTGCCAGCAGTGACGGTCCTAAGGGGCAGTACTTC
>TRBJ1-2|few|TRBV14|.
CASSQRANYGYTF
TGTGCCAGCAGCCAAAGGGCTAACTATGGCTACACCTTC
>TRBJ2-2|.|TRBV7-9|.
CASSFGRKVGELFF
TGTGCCAGCAGCTTCGGCCGGAAAGTCGGGGAGCTGTTTTTT
>TRBJ2-1|once|TRBV7-2|.
CASSLGFGGTYNEQFF
TGTGCCAGCAGCTTAGGATTCGGCGGCACCTACAATGAGCAGTTCTTC
>TRBJ1-4|.|TRBV4-1|.
CASSQVGLRVTNEKLFF
TGCGCCAGCAGCCAAGTGGGCCTACGTGTCACTAATGAAAAACTGTTTTTT
>TRBJ1-1|.|TRBV29-1|.
CSVVGMDTEAFF
TGCAGCGTTGTAGGAATGGACACTGAAGCTTTCTTT
>TRBJ2-2|.|TRBV7-7|TRBD1
CASSLTGGMTGELFF
TGTGCCAGCAGCTTGACAGGGGGTATGACCGGGGAGCTGTTTTTT
>TRBJ2-3|.|TRBV5-1|TRBD2
CACAGDGGTDTQYF
TGCGCCTGCGCGGGAGACGGGGGCACAGATACGCAGTATTTT
>TRBJ1-5|.|TRBV25-1|.
CAHKLSGHNSNQPQHF
TGTGCCCACAAGCTATCGGGACATAATAGCAATCAGCCCCAGCATTTT
>TRBJ2-1|.|TRBV2|.
CASSGGPGNEQFF
TGTGCCAGCAGTGGGGGTCCCGGCAATGAGCAGTTCTTC
>TRBJ2-2|.|TRBV5-1|TRBD1
CASSFGQGAGNTGELFF
TGCGCCAGCAGCTTCGGACAGGGGGCGGGGAACACCGGGGAGCTGTTTTTT
>TRBJ2-5|few|TRBV27|.
CASSQSRPDWETQYF
TGTGCCAGCAGTCAGTCGCGACCGGATTGGGAGACCCAGTACTTC
>TRBJ2-5|few|TRBV29-1|TRBD1
CSEGQGQTQYF
TGCAGCGAGGGACAGGGTCAGACCCAGTACTTC
>TRBJ1-3|few|TRBV14|.
CASSTGISGGNTIYF
TGTGCCAGCAGCACGGGGATCAGCGGGGGAAACACCATATATTTT
>TRBJ2-2|.|TRBV7-6|TRBD1
CASSATGGGNTGELFF
TGTGCCAGCAGCGCGACAGGGGGCGGAAACACCGGGGAGCTGTTTTTT
>TRBJ1-5|few|TRBV27|.
CASRTGRRQPQHF
TGTGCCAGCAGGACGGGGAGGAGGCAGCCCCAGCATTTT